This T cell receptor (beta chain) was identified in a study of T-cell reconstitution after alpha-beta-depleted transplantation in children listed by TCRdb under 2016. With regard to the full study: Using TCR repertoire profiling, the study followed T-cell immune reconstitution in a quantitative way in children after TCRalphabeta/CD19-depleted allogeneic hematopoietic cell transplantation. Study-level results and caveats: The apparently early recovery of alphabetaT-cell counts about two months after transplant reportedly depended on only several hundred rapidly expanded clones that came from non-depleted graft cells. Over subsequent months, a decline in hyperexpanded clone frequencies was noted, and after one year, T-cell counts and TCRbeta diversity were mostly ascribed to newly produced T cells. The high TCRbeta diversity at day 60 in some patients was ascribed to recipient T cells and intrathymic progenitors that had survived conditioning.

V loses 3 bases at its end and J loses 2 bases; junction bases beyond the gene matches: 5. The CDR3 contains 15 residues, cysteine and phenylalanine counted. Only CDR3 DNA remains: 45 bases, in frame from the first base. This clonotype was detected ten times or more. It has no known antigen specificity. Nothing much larger sits one base from this clone, and base qualities are not available. The sample's treatment or condition, from its label and the paper: allogeneic hematopoietic cell transplantation with graft depleted of TCRalphabeta T cells and CD19 B cells. The transplant recipients were children given TCRalphabeta/CD19-depleted allogeneic hematopoietic cell grafts. Libraries came from PCR. The reads were generated on an Illumina HiSeq 2500. TCR library preparation used molecular barcoding, with unique molecular identifiers applied to normalize quantification of the TCRbeta repertoire. TCRdb itself trimmed the public reads at Q25 with fastp, ran MiXCR and retained productive beta chains. Each entry merges the rows of one CDR3 protein and shows their most common DNA and genes. The sample table contains fewer than 350,000 distinct CDR3 sequences; only one count was recorded for around 10% of them. The ten biggest clones cover 7.5% of the sample.

The receptor was isolated from a boy in the first two years of life with acute myeloid leukemia, due to receive a stem cell transplant. The rearranged chain carries TRBV12-3 or TRBV12-4 and TRBJ2-3; TRBD2 matches 7 bases in the middle. The material sequenced was PBMCs, taken before TCRalphabeta/CD19-depleted stem cell transplant. This receptor carries the CDR3 CASSFSSGITDTQYF. The DNA sequence follows: TGTGCCAGCAGTTTCTCTAGCGGTATCACAGATACGCAGTATTTT.